The T cell receptor (beta chain) described here comes from a study of vaccination effects on CD4 cells after COVID-19. Whole-study findings and limits: Late after vaccination, infection- and vaccine-induced clones showed marked clonal contraction.

With respect to this clone: Its antigen is unknown.

The assay was immunoSEQ multiplex PCR, and TCRdb's table has in-frame clones only and misses some. The sample carries about 66,000 clones, about 80% recorded once. Sequencing in the ViraFEST assay came after antigen-specific CD4+ T cells had been expanded with viral peptide pools, which were used to stimulate PBMC. Culturing for 10 to 11 days preceded CD4+ T cell isolation. As their vaccination, participants received two doses of either BNT162b2 or mRNA-1273. This CDR3 spans 14 amino acids. CDR1 and CDR2 (germline): KGHSH, LQKENI. Trimming left V 3 bases short and J 6 bases short, with 14 bases between.

The specimen comprised CD4+ T cells from PBMCs cultured with HCoV-OC43 spike peptides, sampled after COVID-19 vaccination. Subset described: HCoV-OC43 spike overlapping peptide pool stimulation. The sequence was collected from a human donor who received a COVID-19 vaccine. The chain joins TRBV18 to TRBJ2-5; the D gene could be TRBD1 or TRBD2 (5 bases each). CDR3 residues: CASSPPGPAKTQYF. For the CDR3, the DNA is TGTGCCAGCTCACCGCCGGGACCCGCGAAGACCCAGTACTTC.